This TCR beta chain was recovered during a study of identifying expanded T cells in peripheral blood. Profiled with immunoSEQ multiplex PCR; TCRdb holds only in-frame clones, not every one. The table includes fewer than 85,000 clones, around 91% detected once. The CDR3 is 13 residues long. The germline CDR1 and CDR2 sequences are MNHEY and SVGAGI. V lost 6 bases to trimming and J lost 2 bases; unmatched junction nucleotides: 3. Sequencing was done on a sample of blood. This chain connects TRBV6-5 to TRBJ1-2; TRBD1 agrees at 7 bases. This receptor was identified in a person aged 18-69 years in good health. In nucleotides, the CDR3 is TGTGCCAGCAGGAGGGACAGAAACTATGGCTACACCTTC. Translating it yields CASRRDRNYGYTF.